This TCR beta chain was obtained from a study of breast tumors, draining lymph nodes, adjacent tissues. General observations from the study: Compared with basal-like, luminal-like tumors shared significantly more repertoire with nontumor tissue. Findings are consistent with lymph node origin and intratumoral expansion of most tumor T cells. The lymph node origin of tumor T cells was framed as consistent with a hypothesis, not demonstrated.

The lymph nodes were axillary draining lymph nodes from breast cancer patients. V lost 0 bases to trimming and J lost 8 bases, with 17 bases between them. The CDR3 consists of 15 residues. Germline values: CDR1 DFQATT, CDR2 SNEGSKA (reference sequence). TCRdb recomputed calls from the multiplex PCR reads with MiXCR, one row per CDR3 protein. The table has about 140,000 distinct CDR3 sequences, around 22% seen once. This clonotype was seen at least ten times. Its antigen is undetermined. The chain uses TRBV20-1 and TRBJ2-1, with D perhaps matching TRBD1 or TRBD2 (5 bases each). Sequenced sample: axillary lymph node tissue. This sequence originates from a female donor with breast cancer. Some clones in this sample may be carry-over from other donors' samples. CDR3 in amino acids: CSAREIRDPRYEQFF. CDR3 DNA sequence: TGCAGTGCTAGAGAAATCCGGGACCCAAGGTATGAGCAGTTCTTC.